Sequencing of this TCR beta chain was carried out in a study of T cell changes during pregnancy in multiple sclerosis. The repertoire was sequenced with immunoSEQ multiplex PCR; TCRdb's copy has only in-frame clones and lacks some. Altogether more than 80,000 clones are present, about 89% being singletons, with the ten largest covering roughly 3.5%. The TCR was taken from a female donor in good health, serving as a control in a pregnancy study. Some clones in this sample may be carry-over from other donors' samples. Source: PBMCs, taken in the first trimester of pregnancy.

This CDR3 is CASRSGGAISGNTIYF. The CDR3 DNA reads as TGTGCCAGCAGATCGGGGGGGGCCATCTCTGGAAACACCATATATTTT. This rearrangement joins TRBV28 to TRBJ1-3; D possibly corresponds to TRBD1 (6 bases). Trimming stripped 6 bases from V and 0 bases from J, with 15 bases between. The germline V gene has CDR1 MDHEN and CDR2 SYDVKM. The CDR3 covers 16 residues.